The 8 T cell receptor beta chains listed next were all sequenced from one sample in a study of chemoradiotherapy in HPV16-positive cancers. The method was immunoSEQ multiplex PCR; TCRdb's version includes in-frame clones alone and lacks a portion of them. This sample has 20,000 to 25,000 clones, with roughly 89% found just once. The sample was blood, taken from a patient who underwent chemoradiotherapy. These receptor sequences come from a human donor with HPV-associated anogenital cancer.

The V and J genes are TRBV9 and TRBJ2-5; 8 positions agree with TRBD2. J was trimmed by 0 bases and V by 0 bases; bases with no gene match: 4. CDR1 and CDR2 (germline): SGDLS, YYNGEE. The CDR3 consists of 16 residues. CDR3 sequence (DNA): TGTGCCAGCAGCGTAGATCCTAGCGGGTACCAAGAGACCCAGTACTTC. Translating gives CASSVDPSGYQETQYF.

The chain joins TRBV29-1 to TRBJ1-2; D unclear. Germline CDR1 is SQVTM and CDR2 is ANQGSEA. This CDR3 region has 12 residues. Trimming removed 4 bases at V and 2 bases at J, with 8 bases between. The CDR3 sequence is CSVGSPNYGYTF. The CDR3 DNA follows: TGCAGCGTTGGGTCCCCAAACTATGGCTACACCTTC.

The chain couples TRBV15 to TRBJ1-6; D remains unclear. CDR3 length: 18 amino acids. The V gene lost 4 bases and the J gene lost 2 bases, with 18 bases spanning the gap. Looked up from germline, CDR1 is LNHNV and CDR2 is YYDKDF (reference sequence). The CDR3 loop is CATSNQRLSSAYNSPLHF. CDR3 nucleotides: TGTGCCACCAGCAATCAACGGTTGAGCAGCGCCTATAATTCACCCCTCCACTTT. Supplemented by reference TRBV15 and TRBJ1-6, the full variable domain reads DAMVIQNPRYQVTQFGKPVTLSCSQTLNHNVMYWYQQKSSQAPKLLFHYYDKDFNNEADTPDNFQSRRPNTSFCFLDIRSPGLGDTAMYLCATSNQRLSSAYNSPLHFGNGTRLTVT.

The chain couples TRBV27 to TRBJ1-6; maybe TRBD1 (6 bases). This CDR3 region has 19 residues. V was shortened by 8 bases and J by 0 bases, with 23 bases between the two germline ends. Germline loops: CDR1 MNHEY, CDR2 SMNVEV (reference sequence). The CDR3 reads CASGSGTQTSSSYNSPLHF. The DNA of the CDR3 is TGTGCCAGCGGCTCCGGGACACAAACTTCGAGCTCCTATAATTCACCCCTCCACTTT.

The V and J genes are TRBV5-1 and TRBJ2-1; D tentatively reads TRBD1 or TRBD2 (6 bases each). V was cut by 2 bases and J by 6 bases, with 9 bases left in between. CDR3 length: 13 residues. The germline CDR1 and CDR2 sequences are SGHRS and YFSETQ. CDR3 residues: CASSFGGRNEQFF. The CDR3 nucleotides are TGCGCCAGCAGCTTTGGGGGGCGCAATGAGCAGTTCTTC.

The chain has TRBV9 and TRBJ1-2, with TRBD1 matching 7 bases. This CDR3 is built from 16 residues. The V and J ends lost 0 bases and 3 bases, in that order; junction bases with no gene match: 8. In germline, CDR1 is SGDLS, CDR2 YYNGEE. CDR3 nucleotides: TGTGCCAGCAGCGTAGGGGACGATACAGGGGACTATGGCTACACCTTC. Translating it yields CASSVGDDTGDYGYTF.

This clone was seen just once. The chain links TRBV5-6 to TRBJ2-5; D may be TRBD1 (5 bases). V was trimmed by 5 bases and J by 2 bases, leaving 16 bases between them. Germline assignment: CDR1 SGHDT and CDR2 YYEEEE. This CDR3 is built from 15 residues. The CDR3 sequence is CASSYQGRVQETQYF. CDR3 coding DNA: TGTGCCAGCAGTTACCAGGGCCGGGTGCAAGAGACCCAGTACTTC.

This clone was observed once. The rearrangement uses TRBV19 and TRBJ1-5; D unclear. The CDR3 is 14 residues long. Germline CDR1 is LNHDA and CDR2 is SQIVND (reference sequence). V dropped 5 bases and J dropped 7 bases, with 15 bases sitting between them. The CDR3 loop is CASSDYKELQPQHF. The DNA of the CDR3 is TGTGCCAGTAGTGATTATAAGGAACTCCAGCCCCAGCATTTT.